This entry describes one TCR beta chain. Its antigen is as yet unknown. The CDR3 is made up of 15 amino acids. Looked up from germline, CDR1 is MRHNA and CDR2 is SNTAGT. Trimming removed 2 bases from V and 8 bases from J; junction bases left unmatched: 1. These data originate in a study of T cell responses to AZD1222 COVID-19 vaccine. Study-level findings and limits: The number of AZD1222 recipients seropositive at baseline was only 6 or 7. Mostly white British, mostly female donors; authors suggested clonal diversity may be underestimated. Along spike, vaccine-associated CD4 TCRs were found throughout, with dominance at 160-218 and 743-854. The study reported that nearly half of spike-specific TCRs target unmutated variant regions.

Sequencing used immunoSEQ multiplex PCR; TCRdb keeps in-frame clones, though not all of them. The sample has about 50,000 clones; approximately 85% are singletons. The receptor was isolated from an adult in good health. The chain links TRBV6-4 to TRBJ2-1, with 15 bases fitting TRBD2. Sequenced here: peripheral blood, sampled on day 0 of MenACWY control vaccination. CDR3 in DNA: TGTGCCAGCAGTGACGGACTAGCGGGAGGGCATGAGCAGTTCTTC. Translation: CASSDGLAGGHEQFF.